This TCR beta chain comes out of a study of type 1 regulatory T cells. Study context: T-allo10 is an in vitro-generated, Tr1-enriched CD4 T cell product specific for alloantigen. Whole-study results and caveats: Tr1 cells had a more restricted TCR repertoire than non-Tr1 cells.

Using its own MiXCR run on the reads, TCRdb lists one record per CDR3 protein. Among roughly 71,000 distinct CDR3 sequences listed, around 20% were seen once. From germline, CDR1 is SSHAT and CDR2 FNYEAQ (reference sequence). There are 20 residues in the CDR3. Worth noting for this clonotype: Its antigen is unidentified. Germline is not matched at one junction end, which may reflect a read error.

The chain combines TRBV7-7 with TRBJ2-1, with TRBD2 matching 8 bases. The receptor comes from a human donor in good health. The sequenced material came from cultured type 1 regulatory T (Tr1) cells, either the whole culture or a sorted fraction (not recorded which). The CDR3 region is CASSPYHLAGPGRVYNEQFF. The CDR3 DNA is TGTGCTAGCAGCCCATACCACCTCGCGGGGCCCGGGAGGGTTTACAATGAGCAGTTCTTC.